The 18 T cell receptor beta chains below all came from one sample that was sequenced in a study of OX40 agonist ivuxolimab in advanced cancers. Produced via immunoSEQ multiplex PCR; TCRdb's table is partial and in-frame only. The sample consists of about 80,000 clones, around 85% of them appearing once. The specimen was CD4+ or CD8+ T cells sorted from blood, collected in a trial of the OX40 agonist ivuxolimab. These receptors all come from an adult with an advanced solid tumor such as melanoma, head and neck, liver or kidney cancer.

The chain couples TRBV5-1 to TRBJ2-2; TRBD2 matches 10 bases. The junction had 4 bases not matched to a gene; V was cut back by 4 bases and J by 1 base. This CDR3 is 16 amino acids long. Germline assignment: CDR1 SGHRS and CDR2 YFSETQ. In DNA form, the CDR3 reads TGCGCCAGCAGCCCGGGGACTAGCGAGAACACCGGGGAGCTGTTTTTT. Translation: CASSPGTSENTGELFF.

This chain uses TRBV18 with TRBJ1-6; D uncertain. From germline, CDR1 is KGHSH and CDR2 LQKENI. The germline V and J ends were trimmed by 3 bases and 6 bases, with 9 bases remaining between them. The CDR3 length is 14 residues. CDR3 in DNA: TGTGCCAGCTCACCTATGGACGCTAATTCACCCCTCCACTTT. This encodes CASSPMDANSPLHF.

The chain uses TRBV4-1 and TRBJ2-7; D is unclear. V was pared by 4 bases and J by 6 bases, with 10 bases between. Germline CDR1 MGHRA, CDR2 YSYEKL. This CDR3 contains 12 residues. The CDR3 spells CASSLNGGEQYF. CDR3 nucleotides: TGCGCCAGCAGCCTTAATGGTGGCGAGCAGTACTTC.

There are a few counts of this clone. This sequence joins TRBV28 and TRBJ1-5; D perhaps matches TRBD1 (5 bases). The CDR3 contains 14 residues. CDR1 and CDR2 from the germline V gene are MDHEN and SYDVKM. V lost 5 bases, J lost 2 bases, and 10 bases lay in between. The CDR3 region is CASSTRVGNQPQHF. The CDR3 bases are TGTGCCAGCAGTACCAGGGTAGGCAATCAGCCCCAGCATTTT.

J is TRBJ2-5 and V is TRBV2; 7 bases agree with TRBD1. V gave up 5 bases and J gave up 5 bases; unmatched junction bases: 11. Germline CDR1 SNHLY, CDR2 FYNNEI. The CDR3 runs to 15 residues. DNA of the CDR3: TGTGCCAGCAGTATAGACAGGGCACCGGGGGAGACCCAGTACTTC. Encoded protein: CASSIDRAPGETQYF.

CDR3 protein: CASSLGVYGYTF. CDR3 DNA: TGTGCCAGCAGTTTAGGGGTCTATGGCTACACCTTC. The chain joins TRBV28 to TRBJ1-2, with no clear D. V gave up 2 bases and J gave up 4 bases, with 5 bases separating them. The CDR3 runs to 12 residues. In germline, CDR1 is MDHEN, CDR2 SYDVKM.

The chain has TRBV5-1 and TRBJ1-6; D is undetermined. The CDR3 is 13 amino acids. The ends were cut back, 1 base at V and 10 bases at J, with 9 bases in the middle. In germline, CDR1 is SGHRS, CDR2 YFSETQ. CDR3 nucleotide sequence: TGCGCCAGCAGCTTGACAGTCAACTCACCCCTCCACTTT. Its translation is CASSLTVNSPLHF. The variable domain in full, completed from reference TRBV5-1 and TRBJ1-6, reads KAGVTQTPRYLIKTRGQQVTLSCSPISGHRSVSWYQQTPGQGLQFLFEYFSETQRNKGNFPGRFSGRQFSNSRSEMNVSTLELGDSALYLCASSLTVNSPLHFGNGTRLTVT.

This clone has a handful of counts. The chain joins TRBV7-2 to TRBJ1-1; D remains ambiguous. V shed 5 bases and J shed 3 bases, with 4 bases lying between them. This CDR3 is 11 amino acids long. Germline CDR1 is SGHTA and CDR2 is FQGNSA. CDR3 coding DNA: TGTGCCAGCAGCCTTTACACTGAAGCTTTCTTT. The encoded protein is CASSLYTEAFF.

Notes on this clone: At one of its ends the junction is not consistent with the germline gene, which may arise from a read error. This specimen includes other DNA sequences encoding the same CDR3. The chain has TRBV15 and TRBJ2-1; D unclear. This CDR3 has 15 residues. The germline V gene encodes CDR1 LNHNV and CDR2 YYDKDF (reference sequence). Here the CDR3 reads CATSREQSSYNEQFF. The CDR3, as DNA: TGCGCCACCAGCAGAGAGCAGAGCTCCTACAATGAGCAGTTCTTC.

The chain combines TRBV28 with TRBJ1-1; no clear D gene. Germline lookup yields CDR1 MDHEN and CDR2 SYDVKM. CDR3 size: 11 residues. V was trimmed by 3 bases and J by 6 bases, leaving 5 bases between them. CDR3 amino acids: CASSLGAEAFF. CDR3 in DNA: TGTGCCAGCAGTTTGGGAGCTGAAGCTTTCTTT.

The chain uses TRBV7-8 and TRBJ2-7; the match to TRBD1 covers 11 bases. The CDR3 consists of 15 residues. After removal of 2 bases from V and 2 bases from J, the junction contained 2 bases not matched to a gene. In germline, CDR1 is SGHVS, CDR2 FQNEAQ. CDR3 protein: CASSLSGQGAYEQYF. The CDR3 nucleotides read TGTGCCAGCAGCTTATCGGGACAGGGGGCCTACGAGCAGTACTTC.

V and J are TRBV7-9 and TRBJ2-2; 8 bases are a match to TRBD1. Germline CDR1 reads SEHNR; CDR2 reads FQNEAQ (reference sequence). The CDR3 extends over 15 amino acids. V shed 4 bases, J shed 5 bases, and the junction held 6 bases outside the gene matches. The CDR3 region has the DNA TGTGCCAGCAGCTCGACAGGGGTGGGAACCGGGGAGCTGTTTTTT. Residues: CASSSTGVGTGELFF.

In its sample, this clone was seen once. The J gene is TRBJ2-2, the V gene TRBV4-3, with D tentatively TRBD1 (7 bases). This CDR3 has 15 residues. Germline assignment: CDR1 LGHNA and CDR2 YSLEER. Trimming left V 4 bases short and J 4 bases short, with 13 bases between. The CDR3 region is CASSLGQEGTGELFF. The CDR3 DNA is TGCGCCAGCAGCCTAGGACAGGAGGGCACCGGGGAGCTGTTTTTT.

This rearrangement joins TRBV15 to TRBJ2-1; the D is unclear. Germline V CDR1 and CDR2: LNHNV, YYDKDF (reference sequence). The CDR3 is made up of 13 amino acids. Trimming took off 8 bases at V and 6 bases at J, with 14 bases between the two ends. The CDR3 region has the DNA TGTGCCACCGGGATGAGGTCAGGCAATGAGCAGTTCTTC. Its protein product is CATGMRSGNEQFF.

This chain joins TRBV6-6 and TRBJ2-5; TRBD2 aligns across 8 bases. V lost 6 bases and J lost 4; bases outside the gene matches: 7. The germline CDR1 and CDR2 sequences are MNHNY and SVGAGI (reference sequence). The CDR3 runs 14 residues. DNA of the CDR3: TGTGCCAGCAGACCTCGGGGGGGTATAGAGACCCAGTACTTC. The encoded protein is CASRPRGGIETQYF.

This clone was counted a single time. J is TRBJ2-1 and V is TRBV7-2; 7 bases align to TRBD1. The CDR3 runs 14 residues. Germline trimming cut 5 bases from V and 7 bases from J; bases unmatched to any gene: 8. Germline V gene data show CDR1 as SGHTA and CDR2 as FQGNSA. CDR3 residues: CASSLRTGVNEQFF. The CDR3 coding sequence is TGTGCCAGCAGCCTTCGGACAGGAGTTAATGAGCAGTTCTTC.

This clone came up a few times. The chain joins TRBV5-5 to TRBJ1-1; the match to TRBD1 covers 7 bases. Germline V CDR1 and CDR2: SGHKS, YYEKEE (reference sequence). V lost 4 bases to trimming and J lost 7 bases; unmatched junction nucleotides: 10. The CDR3 runs 14 residues. CDR3 sequence reads: CASSRGTGADEAFF. The CDR3 region has the DNA TGTGCCAGCAGCCGTGGAACAGGGGCGGATGAAGCTTTCTTT.

The genes are TRBV4-3 and TRBJ1-2, with D possibly matching TRBD1 (5 bases). The CDR3 loop spans 14 amino acids. Per the germline V gene, CDR1 is LGHNA and CDR2 is YSLEER. Trimming stripped 0 bases from V and 3 bases from J, with 8 bases between. The CDR3 DNA follows: TGCGCCAGCAGCCAAGATAGGGGCTACTATGGCTACACCTTC. It yields the protein CASSQDRGYYGYTF.